Listed below are T cell receptor beta chains from one sample, sequenced in a study of vaccination and CD4 T cells after COVID-19. The antigens of these receptors remain unknown. Using its own MiXCR run on the PCR reads, TCRdb lists one record per CDR3 protein. The repertoire holds under 20,000 distinct CDR3 sequences, around 40% seen once, with roughly a quarter in the top ten. The sequencing here drew on CD4+ T cells from blood, cultured in vitro, taken before SARS-CoV-2 vaccination. Receptor source: a human donor who received a COVID-19 vaccine. Each CDR3 is given with its conserved first and last residue. D genes are given only for firm matches. For some rows the clone size is stated as once, few or many, or as a class when expanded; others skip it.

NA,NA,TRBJ1-5,TRBV12-3/TRBV12-4,CASSFERDQPQHF,TGTGCCAGCAGTTTCGAACGAGACCAGCCCCAGCATTTT
TRBD1,NA,TRBJ1-2,TRBV19,CASRPRQGFSDGYTF,TGTGCCAGTAGACCCAGACAGGGTTTTTCGGATGGCTACACCTTC
NA,few,TRBJ1-2,TRBV2,CASSEGRGEWSGYTF,TGTGCCAGCAGTGAAGGGCGAGGGGAGTGGTCTGGCTACACCTTC
TRBD2,few,TRBJ2-7,TRBV20-1,CSAKSGGYEQYF,TGCAGTGCCAAGAGCGGGGGCTACGAGCAGTACTTC
NA,NA,TRBJ1-2,TRBV6-4,CASRADSRSYGYTF,TGTGCCAGCAGGGCCGACAGCCGTTCCTATGGCTACACCTTC
NA,NA,TRBJ2-5,TRBV7-9,CASSSAGPPYF,TGTGCCAGCAGCTCTGCGGGGCCGCCGTACTTC
NA,NA,TRBJ2-5,TRBV29-1,CSVEGPGPNQETQYF,TGCAGCGTTGAAGGTCCAGGGCCGAACCAAGAGACCCAGTACTTC
TRBD1,NA,TRBJ2-2,TRBV12-3/TRBV12-4,CASSFHGTGVDTGELFF,TGTGCCAGCAGTTTTCATGGGACAGGGGTTGACACCGGGGAGCTGTTTTTT
TRBD1,few,TRBJ1-2,TRBV4-2,CASSQDVTGGAVLVNYGYTF,TGTGCCAGCAGCCAAGATGTCACAGGGGGCGCCGTTTTGGTTAACTATGGCTACACCTTC
NA,once,TRBJ2-6,TRBV7-6,CASSGRDTRWSGANVLTF,TGTGCCAGCAGCGGTCGGGACACCAGGTGGTCTGGGGCCAACGTCCTGACTTTC
NA,medium-sized,TRBJ1-4,TRBV24-1,CATSDFSGQGQNEKLFF,TGTGCCACCAGTGATTTTAGCGGACAAGGGCAGAATGAAAAACTGTTTTTT
TRBD2,NA,TRBJ2-7,TRBV6-1,CASIGLAGVSYEQYF,TGTGCCAGCATTGGACTAGCGGGGGTCTCCTACGAGCAGTACTTC
NA,medium-sized,TRBJ2-7,TRBV14,CASSRGRFRYEQYF,TGTGCCAGCAGCCGGGGCAGATTTAGGTACGAGCAGTACTTC
TRBD1,NA,TRBJ1-1,TRBV6-1,CASRSTGRNTEAFF,TGTGCCAGCAGGTCGACAGGGAGAAACACTGAAGCTTTCTTT
NA,few,TRBJ2-3,TRBV27,CASSFRLAADTQYF,TGTGCCAGCAGTTTCCGCCTAGCAGCAGATACGCAGTATTTT
NA,few,TRBJ2-5,TRBV5-5,CASSLITGSQETQYF,TGTGCCAGCAGCTTGATAACAGGGTCCCAAGAGACCCAGTACTTC
NA,once,TRBJ1-1,TRBV10-1,CASSESAGPRVNTEALF,TGCGCCAGCAGTGAGAGTGCGGGACCGCGGGTGAACACTGAAGCTCTCTTT
TRBD1,NA,TRBJ2-5,TRBV30,CAWGTAQETQYF,TGTGCCTGGGGGACAGCCCAAGAGACCCAGTACTTC
NA,NA,TRBJ1-6,TRBV15,CATSRGGENSPLHF,TGTGCCACCAGCAGGGGGGGGGAAAATTCACCCCTCCACTTT
TRBD2,few,TRBJ2-3,TRBV20-1,CSASRGTGTSGDSTDTQYF,TGCAGTGCTAGTAGGGGGACCGGGACTAGCGGGGATAGCACAGATACGCAGTATTTT
NA,NA,TRBJ1-5,TRBV20-1,CSASPGGQPQHF,TGCAGTGCTAGCCCGGGGGGCCAGCCCCAGCATTTT
NA,few,TRBJ1-5,TRBV30,CAWKPSGGSQPQHF,TGTGCCTGGAAGCCTTCGGGCGGGAGTCAGCCCCAGCATTTT
TRBD1,NA,TRBJ2-7,TRBV24-1,CATSDIQGAGEQYF,TGTGCCACCAGTGATATCCAGGGGGCTGGTGAGCAGTACTTC
NA,few,TRBJ1-1,TRBV11-2,CASSSRVGGTEAFF,TGTGCCAGCAGCTCTAGGGTCGGGGGCACTGAAGCTTTCTTT
NA,few,TRBJ1-5,TRBV21-1,CASSNPPGQNSNQPQHF,TGTGCCAGCAGCAACCCCCCAGGACAGAATAGCAATCAGCCCCAGCATTTT
TRBD2,NA,TRBJ2-1,TRBV24-1,CATSDSNLLAGGYNEQFF,TGTGCCACCAGTGATTCAAATTTACTAGCGGGGGGGTACAATGAGCAGTTCTTC
NA,NA,TRBJ1-4,TRBV20-1,CSARDRARYVPTGEKLFF,TGCAGTGCTAGAGATCGAGCCAGATACGTCCCCACGGGCGAAAAACTGTTTTTT
TRBD1,NA,TRBJ2-2,TRBV7-6,CASSLTDRGSTAGELFF,TGTGCCAGCAGTTTGACGGACAGGGGGAGCACCGCCGGGGAGCTGTTTTTT
NA,few,TRBJ2-1,TRBV5-4,CASSQDNEQFF,TGTGCCAGCAGCCAGGACAATGAGCAGTTCTTC
TRBD1,NA,TRBJ1-1,TRBV10-3,CAITKTGADTEAFF,TGTGCCATCACTAAAACAGGGGCCGACACTGAAGCTTTCTTT
NA,few,TRBJ2-5,TRBV7-8,CASSPTSGRGGETQYF,TGTGCCAGCAGCCCCACCTCGGGCAGGGGGGGAGAGACCCAGTACTTC
NA,NA,TRBJ2-7,TRBV2,CASSQDRYVQYF,TGTGCCAGCAGTCAAGATAGATATGTGCAGTACTTC
NA,few,TRBJ2-2,TRBV2,CASSGGGPYTGELFF,TGTGCCAGCAGTGGTGGGGGCCCTTACACCGGGGAGCTGTTTTTT
NA,few,TRBJ1-5,TRBV24-1,CATSGGSNQPQHF,TGTGCCACCAGTGGGGGTAGCAATCAGCCCCAGCATTTT
TRBD2,NA,TRBJ2-1,TRBV7-9,CASSQRRGTEQFF,TGTGCCAGCAGTCAAAGGCGGGGGACTGAGCAGTTCTTC
NA,NA,TRBJ1-5,TRBV10-2,CASSEGGEGIQPQHF,TGCGCCAGCAGTGAAGGGGGGGAGGGGATACAGCCCCAGCATTTT
NA,NA,TRBJ2-1,TRBV20-1,CSVKRRGYEQFF,TGCAGTGTCAAACGTCGAGGGTATGAGCAGTTCTTC
TRBD1,NA,TRBJ2-7,TRBV5-1,CASSLGTGPRWEQYF,TGCGCCAGCAGCTTGGGGACAGGGCCGAGGTGGGAGCAGTACTTC
NA,NA,TRBJ2-3,TRBV6-1,CASRETGEGTDTQYF,TGTGCCAGCAGGGAAACAGGGGAGGGCACAGATACGCAGTATTTT
TRBD1,few,TRBJ1-6,TRBV7-9,CASSFGTADNSPLHF,TGTGCCAGCAGCTTCGGGACAGCTGATAATTCACCCCTCCACTTT
TRBD1,NA,TRBJ2-3,TRBV24-1,CATSLASGGHTTDTQYF,TGTGCCACCAGCCTTGCATCAGGGGGCCATACGACAGATACGCAGTATTTT
NA,NA,TRBJ1-6,TRBV5-1,CASSLEGAGNSPLHF,TGCGCCAGCAGCTTGGAAGGGGCGGGTAATTCACCCCTCCACTTT
NA,few,TRBJ2-5,TRBV15,CATSRGLQETQYF,TGTGCCACCAGCAGAGGGCTACAAGAGACCCAGTACTTC
NA,few,TRBJ2-5,TRBV11-3,CASSLAGVGAETQYF,TGTGCCAGCAGCTTAGCTGGGGTAGGGGCGGAGACCCAGTACTTC
TRBD2,NA,TRBJ2-5,TRBV5-1,CASSPQLSQWLAGGQETQYF,TGCGCCAGCAGCCCACAACTCTCACAATGGTTAGCGGGGGGCCAAGAGACCCAGTACTTC
TRBD1,NA,TRBJ2-3,TRBV7-2,CASSRTGGNTDTQYF,TGTGCCAGCAGCCGGACAGGGGGCAACACAGATACGCAGTATTTT
NA,NA,TRBJ2-5,TRBV12-3/TRBV12-4,CASSLWGQETQYF,TGTGCCAGCAGTTTATGGGGGCAAGAGACCCAGTACTTC
NA,NA,TRBJ2-7,TRBV6-1,CASSWGYEQYF,TGTGCCAGCAGCTGGGGCTACGAGCAGTACTTC
NA,once,TRBJ1-5,TRBV20-1,CSARVGEPQHF,TGCAGTGCTAGAGTGGGGGAGCCCCAGCATTTT
NA,NA,TRBJ1-4,TRBV20-1,CSARRRFGTIDEKLFF,TGCAGTGCTCGTAGACGTTTCGGGACCATCGATGAAAAACTGTTTTTT
NA,few,TRBJ2-7,TRBV28,CASRGAGEQYF,TGTGCCAGCAGGGGCGCGGGCGAGCAGTACTTC
NA,few,TRBJ1-6,TRBV6-5,CASSYTTLGPLHF,TGTGCCAGCAGTTACACGACCCTAGGGCCCCTCCACTTT
NA,few,TRBJ2-1,TRBV20-1,CSARDSRVVGNEQFF,TGCAGTGCTAGAGACTCCAGGGTGGTAGGCAATGAGCAGTTCTTC
NA,few,TRBJ1-5,TRBV19,CASSMRGTAGRSNQPQHF,TGTGCCAGTAGTATGCGCGGGACTGCGGGTCGGAGTAATCAGCCCCAGCATTTT
TRBD1,NA,TRBJ1-2,TRBV20-1,CSASRGGNGYTF,TGCAGTGCTAGCAGGGGGGGAAATGGCTACACCTTC